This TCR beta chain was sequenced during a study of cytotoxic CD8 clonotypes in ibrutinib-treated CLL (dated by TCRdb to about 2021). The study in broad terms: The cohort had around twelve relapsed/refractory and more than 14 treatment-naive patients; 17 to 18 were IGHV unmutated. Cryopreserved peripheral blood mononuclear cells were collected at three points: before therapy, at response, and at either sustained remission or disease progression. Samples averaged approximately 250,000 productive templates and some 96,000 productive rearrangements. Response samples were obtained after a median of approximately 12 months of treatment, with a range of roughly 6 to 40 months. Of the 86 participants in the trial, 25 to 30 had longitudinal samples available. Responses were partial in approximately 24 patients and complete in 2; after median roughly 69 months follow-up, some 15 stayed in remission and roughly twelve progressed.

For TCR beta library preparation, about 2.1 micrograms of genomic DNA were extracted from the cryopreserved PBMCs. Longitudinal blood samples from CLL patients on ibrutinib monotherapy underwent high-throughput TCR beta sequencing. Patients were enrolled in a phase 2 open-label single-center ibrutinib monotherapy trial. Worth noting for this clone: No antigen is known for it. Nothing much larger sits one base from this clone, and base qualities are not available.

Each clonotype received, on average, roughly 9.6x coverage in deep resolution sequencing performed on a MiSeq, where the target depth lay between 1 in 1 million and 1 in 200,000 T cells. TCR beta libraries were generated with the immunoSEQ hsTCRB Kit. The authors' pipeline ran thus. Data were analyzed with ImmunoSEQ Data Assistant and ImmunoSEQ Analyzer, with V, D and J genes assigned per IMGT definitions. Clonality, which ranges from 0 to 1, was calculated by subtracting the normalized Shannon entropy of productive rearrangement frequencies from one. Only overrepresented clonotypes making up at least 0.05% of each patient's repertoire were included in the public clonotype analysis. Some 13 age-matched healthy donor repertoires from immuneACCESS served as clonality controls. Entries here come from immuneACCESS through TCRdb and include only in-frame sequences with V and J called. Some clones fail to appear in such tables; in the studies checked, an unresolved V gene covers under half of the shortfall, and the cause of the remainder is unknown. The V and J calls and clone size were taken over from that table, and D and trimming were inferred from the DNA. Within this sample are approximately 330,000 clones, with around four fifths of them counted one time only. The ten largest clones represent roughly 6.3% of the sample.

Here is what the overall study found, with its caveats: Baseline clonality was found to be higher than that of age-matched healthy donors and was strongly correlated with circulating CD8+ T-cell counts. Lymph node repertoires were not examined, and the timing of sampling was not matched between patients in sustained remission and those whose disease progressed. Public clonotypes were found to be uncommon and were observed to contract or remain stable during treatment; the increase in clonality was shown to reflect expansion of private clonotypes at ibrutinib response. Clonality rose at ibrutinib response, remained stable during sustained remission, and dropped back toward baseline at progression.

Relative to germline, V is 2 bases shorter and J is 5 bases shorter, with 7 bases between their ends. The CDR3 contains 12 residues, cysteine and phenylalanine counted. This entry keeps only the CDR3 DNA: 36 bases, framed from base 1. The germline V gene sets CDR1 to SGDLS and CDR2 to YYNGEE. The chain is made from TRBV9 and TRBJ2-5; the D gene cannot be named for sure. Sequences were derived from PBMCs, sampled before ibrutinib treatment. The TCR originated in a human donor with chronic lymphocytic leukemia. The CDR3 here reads CASSVLDETQYF. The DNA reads TGTGCCAGCAGCGTTCTGGATGAGACCCAGTACTTC.